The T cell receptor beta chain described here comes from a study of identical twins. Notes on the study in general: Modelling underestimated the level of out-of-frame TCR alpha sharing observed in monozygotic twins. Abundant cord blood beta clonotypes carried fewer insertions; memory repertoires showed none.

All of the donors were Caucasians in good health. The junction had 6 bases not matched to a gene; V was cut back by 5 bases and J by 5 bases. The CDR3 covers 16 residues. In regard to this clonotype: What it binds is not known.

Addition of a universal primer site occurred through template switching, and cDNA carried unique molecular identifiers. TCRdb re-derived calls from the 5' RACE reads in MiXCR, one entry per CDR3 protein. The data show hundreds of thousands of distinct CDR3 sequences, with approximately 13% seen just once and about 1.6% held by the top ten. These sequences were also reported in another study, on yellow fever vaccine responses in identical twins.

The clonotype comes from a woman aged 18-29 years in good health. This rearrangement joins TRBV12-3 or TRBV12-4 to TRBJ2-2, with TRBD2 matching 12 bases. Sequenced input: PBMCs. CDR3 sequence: CASSKRTSGTTGELFF. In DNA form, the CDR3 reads TGTGCCAGCAGTAAAAGGACTAGCGGGACTACCGGGGAGCTGTTTTTT.